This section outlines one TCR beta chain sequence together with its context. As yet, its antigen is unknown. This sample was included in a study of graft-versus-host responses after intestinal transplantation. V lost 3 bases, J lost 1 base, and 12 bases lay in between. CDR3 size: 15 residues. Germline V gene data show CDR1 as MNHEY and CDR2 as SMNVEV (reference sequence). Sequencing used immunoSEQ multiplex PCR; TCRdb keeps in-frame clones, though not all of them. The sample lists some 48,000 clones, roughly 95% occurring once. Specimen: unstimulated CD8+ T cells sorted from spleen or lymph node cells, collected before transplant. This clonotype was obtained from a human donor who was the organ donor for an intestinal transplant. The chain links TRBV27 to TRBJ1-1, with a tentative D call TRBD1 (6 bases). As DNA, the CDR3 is TGTGCCAGCAGTTTCGTAGGGACACCGAACACTGAAGCTTTCTTT. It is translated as CASSFVGTPNTEAFF.